This T cell receptor beta chain derives from a study of vaccination and CD4 T cells after COVID-19. Study outcomes and limitations: Only after vaccination were a median approximately 88% of convalescents' reactive clones seen.

One entry per CDR3 protein, called by TCRdb with MiXCR from the PCR reads. The table records just under 20,000 distinct CDR3 sequences, roughly 63% of them present only once. The germline V gene encodes CDR1 MDHEN and CDR2 SYDVKM. The CDR3 length is 17 residues. The V gene end was trimmed by 5 bases and the J gene end by 1 base; junction bases not matched to a gene: 10. The table lists this clonotype with a few counts. No antigen is known for it. This chain uses TRBV28 with TRBJ1-5; TRBD1 agrees at 8 bases. This clonotype was obtained from a human donor who had recovered from COVID-19. The source material was CD4+ T cells from blood, sampled after SARS-CoV-2 vaccination. The CDR3 DNA is TGTGCCAGCAGTCAATTATCAGGGGGCGGCAGCAATCAGCCCCAGCATTTT. Encoded protein: CASSQLSGGGSNQPQHF.